The 20 T cell receptor beta chains below all came from one sample that was sequenced in a study of CD8 T cells in Susac syndrome. After extraction with the RNeasy kit, roughly 0.45 to 1 ug of the RNA was reverse transcribed using random hexamers. TCRdb re-called the immunoSEQ multiplex PCR reads through MiXCR, storing one row per CDR3 protein. The data show approximately 100,000 distinct CDR3 sequences, with around 90% seen just once and around 0.15% held by the top ten. Sequences were obtained from CD4+ T cells from PBMCs. The receptor set was obtained from a human donor in good health.

The V gene is TRBV7-2, the J gene TRBJ1-1, with D perhaps TRBD1 (6 bases). Germline V gene data show CDR1 as SGHTA and CDR2 as FQGNSA. The CDR3 covers 17 residues. V dropped 1 base and J dropped 1 base, with 16 bases sitting between them. In nucleotides, the CDR3 is TGTGCCAGCAGCTTAGTTGGGACATCACCGGGGAACACTGAAGCTTTCTTT. Translating gives CASSLVGTSPGNTEAFF.

The chain carries TRBV18 and TRBJ2-5; 10 bases align to TRBD2. The CDR3 is 13 amino acids. V dropped 7 bases and J dropped 3; count of bases not matched to a gene: 2. CDR1 KGHSH and CDR2 LQKENI come from the germline V gene. In DNA, the CDR3 is TGTGCCAGCTGGACTAGCGGTAAAGAGACCCAGTACTTC. Amino acid sequence: CASWTSGKETQYF.

The chain employs TRBV7-9 and TRBJ1-2; D not resolved. Germline V gene lookup returns CDR1 SEHNR and CDR2 FQNEAQ (reference sequence). The CDR3 runs to 14 residues. The V end lost 0 bases, the J end lost 5 bases, and 10 bases lay between the germline ends. The CDR3: CASSLAGSLYGYTF. The CDR3 DNA sequence: TGTGCCAGCAGCTTAGCAGGCAGCTTGTATGGCTACACCTTC.

J is TRBJ1-1 and V is TRBV13; TRBD1 matches at 7 bases. The CDR3 totals 14 residues. J was trimmed by 1 base and V by 4 bases; bases with no gene match: 3. CDR1 is PRHDT, CDR2 FYEKMQ, per germline (reference sequence). The CDR3 bases are TGTGCCAGCAGCTCAGGGGGGGGGAACACTGAAGCTTTCTTT. Translation: CASSSGGGNTEAFF. The full variable domain, its missing parts supplied by reference TRBV13 and TRBJ1-1, is AAGVIQSPRHLIKEKRETATLKCYPIPRHDTVYWYQQGPGQDPQFLISFYEKMQSDKGSIPDRFSAQQFSDYHSELNMSSLELGDSALYFCASSSGGGNTEAFFGQGTRLTVV.

This clonotype was observed a single time. This chain joins TRBV6-1 and TRBJ2-2; D possibly corresponds to TRBD2 (5 bases). Per germline, CDR1 MNHNS and CDR2 SASEGT. The CDR3 runs 16 residues. V was pared by 9 bases and J by 0 bases, with 17 bases between. The CDR3 nucleotides are TGTGCCAGTATCACCCTACGGGATGCGAACACCGGGGAGCTGTTTTTT. Its translation: CASITLRDANTGELFF.

This clonotype was seen a single time. This chain links TRBV24-1 with TRBJ2-2; TRBD2 might be the D (7 bases). This CDR3 is built from 13 residues. V lost 7 bases, J lost 4 bases, and 9 bases lay in between. Per germline, CDR1 KGHDR and CDR2 SFDVKD. The CDR3 sequence is CATRGGGTGELFF. The CDR3 coding sequence is TGTGCCACCAGGGGAGGGGGCACCGGGGAGCTGTTTTTT.

This clonotype occurred a few times. V usage is TRBV6-1 and J usage is TRBJ2-5; D is possibly TRBD2 (5 bases). CDR1 and CDR2 from the germline V gene are MNHNS and SASEGT. Trimming cost V 6 bases and J 14 bases, with 19 bases left between them. This CDR3 has 12 amino acids. CDR3 region: CASRSPGMPQYF. CDR3 bases: TGTGCCAGCAGATCACCGGGGATGCCGCAATACTTC.

This sequence joins TRBV12-5 and TRBJ1-5; a weak D match, TRBD1 (5 bases). V was shortened by 2 bases and J by 3 bases, with 8 bases between the two germline ends. The germline V gene has CDR1 LGHNT and CDR2 FRNRAP. The CDR3 is made up of 14 amino acids. The CDR3 protein is CASGLSGYNQPQHF. CDR3 nucleotide sequence: TGTGCTAGTGGTTTGTCAGGGTACAATCAGCCCCAGCATTTT.

The chain employs TRBV5-6 and TRBJ2-5; D is uncertain. Trimming shortened V by 3 bases and J by 5 bases, and 11 bases separated the two germline ends. The CDR3 spans 13 residues. Germline loops: CDR1 SGHDT, CDR2 YYEEEE. Here the CDR3 DNA reads TGTGCCAGCAGCTCTATGATGGGGGAGACCCAGTACTTC. It specifies CASSSMMGETQYF.

J is TRBJ2-5 and V is TRBV9; maybe TRBD2 (6 bases). CDR3 size: 14 residues. Trimming removed 1 base from V and 5 bases from J, with 12 bases in between. Per germline, CDR1 SGDLS and CDR2 YYNGEE. The CDR3 protein is CASSVSSAGETQYF. Here the CDR3 DNA reads TGTGCCAGCAGCGTAAGTTCCGCGGGGGAGACCCAGTACTTC.

V usage is TRBV12-3 or TRBV12-4 and J usage is TRBJ2-3; D ambiguous. The CDR3 runs to 12 residues. Trimming cost V 3 bases and J 4 bases, with 5 bases left between them. CDR3 region: CASSFSADTQYF. Written as DNA, the CDR3 is TGTGCCAGCAGTTTTTCAGCAGATACGCAGTATTTT.

The CDR3 nucleotides read TGTGCCAGCGCCCGGGCGGCGGGAGAACAAGCTTGGTCTACCTCGAGGCCAGATACGCAGTATTTT. It translates to CASARAAGEQAWSTSRPDTQYF. The V and J genes are TRBV21-1 and TRBJ2-3; the table's D call, TRBD2, was not checked against the DNA. TRBV21-1 constitutes a pseudogene. There are 22 residues in the CDR3.

This clonotype was detected a few times. The CDR3 loop is CASSLASVTYEQYF. CDR3 coding DNA: TGTGCCAGCAGCTTGGCTTCAGTTACCTACGAGCAGTACTTC. The chain uses TRBV5-6 and TRBJ2-7; no clear D gene. V was cut by 0 bases and J by 2 bases, with 9 bases left in between. Germline V gene sequence: CDR1 SGHDT, CDR2 YYEEEE. The CDR3 covers 14 residues. The full variable domain, with the rest looked up from reference TRBV5-6 and TRBJ2-7, is DAGVTQSPTHLIKTRGQQVTLRCSPKSGHDTVSWYQQALGQGPQFIFQYYEEEERQRGNFPDRFSGHQFPNYSSELNVNALLLGDSALYLCASSLASVTYEQYFGPGTRLTVT.

The V call is TRBV14, the J call TRBJ1-1; D not certain. Trimming shortened V by 0 bases and J by 0 bases, and 14 bases separated the two germline ends. Per germline, CDR1 SGHDN and CDR2 FVKESK. The CDR3 is made up of 17 amino acids. Here the CDR3 DNA reads TGTGCCAGCAGCCAAGATGCTGGGGTCGGGGTGAACACTGAAGCTTTCTTT. Translation: CASSQDAGVGVNTEAFF.

The J gene is TRBJ2-3, the V gene TRBV13; 9 bases are shared with TRBD2. With 5 bases clipped from V and 7 bases from J, the junction kept 4 bases outside the gene matches. The CDR3 contains 13 residues. Germline V CDR1 and CDR2: PRHDT, FYEKMQ (reference sequence). CDR3: CASSPGTSYTQYF. The CDR3 DNA follows: TGTGCCAGCAGCCCAGGGACTAGCTATACGCAGTATTTT.

The chain uses TRBV4-1 and TRBJ2-2; the D gene is possibly TRBD1 (6 bases). V was pared by 0 bases and J by 5 bases, with 10 bases between. This CDR3 contains 15 residues. Germline V lookup: CDR1 MGHRA, CDR2 YSYEKL. The CDR3 reads CASSQDQGYTGELFF. CDR3 sequence (DNA): TGCGCCAGCAGCCAAGATCAGGGGTATACCGGGGAGCTGTTTTTT.

This chain joins TRBV24-1 and TRBJ2-1, with unresolved D. The CDR3 loop spans 15 amino acids. V shed 3 bases and J shed 10 bases, with 18 bases lying between them. Germline CDR1 and CDR2: KGHDR and SFDVKD. CDR3 in DNA: TGTGCCACCAGTGATATCGGTATCGGATCAGGAGAGCAGTTCTTC. This translates into CATSDIGIGSGEQFF.

The V and J genes are TRBV2 and TRBJ2-1, with 11 bases matching TRBD2. The CDR3 totals 14 residues. V lost 6 bases, J lost 6 bases, and 4 bases stayed unmatched. Germline V CDR1 and CDR2: SNHLY, FYNNEI. The CDR3 sequence: CASRGLAVINEQFF. The CDR3 bases are TGTGCCAGCAGGGGACTAGCGGTGATCAATGAGCAGTTCTTC.

This chain uses TRBV3-1 with TRBJ1-2; D call uncertain. V lost 4 bases to trimming and J lost 1 base, with 13 bases between them. CDR3 length equals 15 residues. In germline, CDR1 is LGHDT, CDR2 YNNKEL (reference sequence). CDR3 nucleotides: TGTGCCAGCAGCCCACGAGGTGGGAGTAACTATGGCTACACCTTC. Its translation is CASSPRGGSNYGYTF. Filled out from reference TRBV3-1 and TRBJ1-2, the complete variable domain reads DTAVSQTPKYLVTQMGNDKSIKCEQNLGHDTMYWYKQDSKKFLKIMFSYNNKELIINETVPNRFSPKSPDKAHLNLHINSLELGDSAVYFCASSPRGGSNYGYTFGSGTRLTVV.

The V call is TRBV29-1, the J call TRBJ1-1, with D perhaps TRBD1 (6 bases). V was cut by 6 bases and J by 6 bases, with 14 bases left in between. This CDR3 contains 12 residues. The germline V gene has CDR1 SQVTM and CDR2 ANQGSEA. The CDR3 sequence: CSVLVDRAEAFF. In nucleotides, the CDR3 is TGCAGCGTCCTAGTGGACAGAGCTGAAGCTTTCTTT.